This TCR beta chain was sequenced in a study of T cell responses to AZD1222 COVID-19 vaccine. Study at large: Some second doses came at about 4 weeks and others at about 12 weeks; these were pooled.

Regarding the study as a whole: Baseline serology detected seropositivity in only a handful of AZD1222 recipients. Reportedly, close to half of spike-specific TCRs are directed against unmutated variant regions. Spike-wide coverage was observed for vaccine-associated CD4 TCRs, with dominant responses at 160-218 and 743-854.

CDR1 MDHEN and CDR2 SYDVKM come from the germline V gene. Trimming cost V 7 bases and J 4 bases, with 22 bases left between them. The CDR3 has 16 amino acids. Points on this clone: Its antigen remains unidentified.

Some clones are missing from TCRdb's copy, which holds only in-frame ones; the method was immunoSEQ multiplex PCR. The table shows 200,000 to 300,000 clones, with more than 80% occurring only once. The receptor was derived from an adult in good health. The chain joins TRBV28 to TRBJ2-5; D may correspond to TRBD1 or TRBD2 (7 bases each). This material consisted of peripheral blood, taken on day 0 of AZD1222 vaccination. As DNA, the CDR3 is TGTGCCAGCACTAGTCTAGGGCGCAGGGGGGGAGAGACCCAGTACTTC. Protein sequence: CASTSLGRRGGETQYF.